These 30 T cell receptor beta chains share one sample of origin, sequenced in a study of vaccination and CD4 T cells after COVID-19. The sample's treatment: roughly ten-day PBMC culture with coronavirus spike peptide pools or control peptides (ViraFEST assay). Antigen specificity for these receptors is unknown. Sequencing of the DNA from cultured CD4+ T cells was carried out with the Oncomine TCR Beta short-read assay. TCRdb reprocessed the PCR reads via MiXCR and lists one record per CDR3 protein. The top ten clones hold 14% to 15% of a sample with around 13,000 distinct CDR3 sequences, about 40% of them seen once. Sequencing was performed on CD4+ T cells from blood, cultured in vitro. Every receptor here comes from a human donor who had recovered from COVID-19.

DNA of the CDR3: TGTGCCAGCAGTGAATACGGAGGACTAGCGGGGGCATTAGCCAAAAACATTCAGTACTTC. Protein product: CASSEYGGLAGALAKNIQYF. The genes are TRBV6-1 and TRBJ2-4, with TRBD2 identical over 13 bases. This CDR3 is 20 amino acids long. CDR1 is MNHNS, CDR2 SASEGT, per germline. With V trimmed by 2 bases and J by 0 bases, 10 bases remained unmatched.

The J gene is TRBJ1-4, the V gene TRBV18; TRBD1 agrees at 9 bases. With 3 bases clipped from V and 8 bases from J, the junction kept 10 bases outside the gene matches. Germline V CDR1 and CDR2: KGHSH, LQKENI. The CDR3 is 16 residues long. This CDR3 is CASSPVAGQGTEKLFF. CDR3 sequence (DNA): TGTGCCAGCTCACCCGTAGCGGGACAGGGAACAGAAAAACTGTTTTTT.

The V gene is TRBV6-1, the J gene TRBJ1-2, with unresolved D. V dropped 6 bases and J dropped 5 bases, with 13 bases sitting between them. The CDR3 sequence is 13 residues long. In germline, CDR1 is MNHNS, CDR2 SASEGT. The CDR3 DNA reads TGTGCCAGCAGCCCCAGGAGTCCATATGGCTACACCTTC. Translating gives CASSPRSPYGYTF.

V usage is TRBV2 and J usage is TRBJ2-2; 9 bases agree with TRBD2. J gave up 1 base and V 5 bases, and 5 bases lay outside the gene matches. The CDR3 is 16 residues long. Germline assignment: CDR1 SNHLY and CDR2 FYNNEI. CDR3 DNA sequence: TGTGCCAGCAGTTCGTCAGCGGGGGGGAACACCGGGGAGCTGTTTTTT. This sequence encodes CASSSSAGGNTGELFF. The whole variable domain, remainder taken from reference TRBV2 and TRBJ2-2, is EPEVTQTPSHQVTQMGQEVILRCVPISNHLYFYWYRQILGQKVEFLVSFYNNEISEKSEIFDDQFSVERPDGSNFTLKIRSTKLEDSAMYFCASSSSAGGNTGELFFGEGSRLTVL.

The CDR3 sequence: CAWSVSGNQPQHF. In DNA form, the CDR3 reads TGTGCCTGGAGTGTATCCGGCAATCAGCCCCAGCATTTT. The V call is TRBV30, the J call TRBJ1-5; the D is unclear. The CDR3 covers 13 residues. Trimming pared 0 bases from V and 2 bases from J, leaving 5 bases between. Germline values: CDR1 GTSNPN, CDR2 SVGIG (reference sequence).

The chain couples TRBV9 to TRBJ1-2; D is unresolved. The CDR3 is 14 amino acids. V was clipped by 4 bases and J by 2 bases, with 12 bases between them. The germline V gene has CDR1 SGDLS and CDR2 YYNGEE. CDR3 sequence: CASSPYTENYGYTF. CDR3 in DNA: TGTGCCAGCAGCCCCTATACAGAGAACTATGGCTACACCTTC. The complete variable domain, with remaining parts taken from reference TRBV9 and TRBJ1-2, reads DSGVTQTPKHLITATGQRVTLRCSPRSGDLSVYWYQQSLDQGLQFLIQYYNGEERAKGNILERFSAQQFPDLHSELNLSSLELGDSALYFCASSPYTENYGYTFGSGTRLTVV.

The rearrangement uses TRBV18 and TRBJ1-1; 12 nucleotides line up with TRBD1. The CDR3 is made up of 15 amino acids. V lost 5 bases and J lost 11; bases outside the gene matches: 12. CDR1 and CDR2 (germline): KGHSH, LQKENI. CDR3 DNA: TGTGCCAGCTCAGCTGGGACAGGGGGCGCGAGGGACGCTTTCTTT. Its protein is CASSAGTGGARDAFF.

V usage is TRBV6-1 and J usage is TRBJ2-3; 8 nucleotides agree with TRBD1. In germline, CDR1 is MNHNS, CDR2 SASEGT. The CDR3 runs 16 residues. V gave up 4 bases and J gave up 4 bases; unmatched junction bases: 10. The CDR3 loop is CASSATGTGVSDTQYF. The CDR3 coding sequence is TGTGCCAGCAGTGCAACCGGGACAGGAGTCTCAGATACGCAGTATTTT.

The chain employs TRBV10-3 and TRBJ1-6; D call uncertain. Trimming left V 6 bases short and J 10 bases short, with 22 bases between. Germline-derived CDR1 and CDR2 are ENHRY and SYGVKD. This CDR3 has 16 amino acids. The CDR3 is CAISATLLGDGSPLHF. Written as DNA, the CDR3 is TGTGCCATCAGCGCTACCCTGCTCGGCGATGGCTCACCCCTCCACTTT.

The CDR3 here is CASSFFGGNIQYF. DNA for the CDR3: TGTGCCAGCAGTTTTTTTGGGGGAAACATTCAGTACTTC. The chain couples TRBV28 to TRBJ2-4, with D possibly being TRBD1 or TRBD2 (5 bases each). CDR1 MDHEN and CDR2 SYDVKM come from the germline V gene. This CDR3 has 13 residues. The ends were cut back, 3 bases at V and 6 bases at J, with 9 bases in the middle. Supplemented by reference TRBV28 and TRBJ2-4, the full variable domain reads DVKVTQSSRYLVKRTGEKVFLECVQDMDHENMFWYRQDPGLGLRLIYFSYDVKMKEKGDIPEGYSVSREKKERFSLILESASTNQTSMYLCASSFFGGNIQYFGAGTRLSVL.

The sample holds a few counts of this clonotype. This chain connects TRBV7-9 to TRBJ1-1, with a tentative D call TRBD1 (5 bases). V lost 4 bases and J 10 bases, leaving 10 bases between the germline ends. This CDR3 has 11 residues. Germline V CDR1 and CDR2: SEHNR, FQNEAQ (reference sequence). This chain's CDR3 is CASSSPGRAFF. The CDR3 DNA sequence: TGTGCCAGCAGCTCTCCAGGGCGAGCTTTCTTT.

The chain couples TRBV5-6 to TRBJ1-6; maybe TRBD1 (5 bases). Deletions cut 4 bases from V and 5 bases from J, with 13 bases between. This CDR3 spans 15 amino acids. Per germline, CDR1 SGHDT and CDR2 YYEEEE. In DNA form, the CDR3 reads TGTGCCAGCAGCAGAGGGACCGTAAATAATTCACCCCTCCACTTT. Translating gives CASSRGTVNNSPLHF.

This chain links TRBV30 with TRBJ2-3; 12 bases fit TRBD1. The germline CDR1 and CDR2 sequences are GTSNPN and SVGIG (reference sequence). This CDR3 is 16 amino acids long. V dropped 4 bases and J dropped 5; count of bases not matched to a gene: 10. The CDR3 region is CAWKIGGQGAGDTQYF. As DNA, the CDR3 is TGTGCCTGGAAAATTGGGGGACAGGGGGCCGGAGATACGCAGTATTTT.

This rearrangement joins TRBV15 to TRBJ1-3; no firm D call. The CDR3 runs to 14 residues. V lost 5 bases and J lost 3, with 11 bases in between. CDR1 is LNHNV and CDR2 is YYDKDF in the germline V gene (reference sequence). CDR3 bases: TGTGCCACCAGCGGCGAAGTTCTTGGAAACACCATATATTTT. It encodes CATSGEVLGNTIYF. The whole variable domain, filled in from reference TRBV15 and TRBJ1-3, reads DAMVIQNPRYQVTQFGKPVTLSCSQTLNHNVMYWYQQKSSQAPKLLFHYYDKDFNNEADTPDNFQSRRPNTSFCFLDIRSPGLGDTAMYLCATSGEVLGNTIYFGEGSWLTVV.

This clonotype was observed once. This chain links TRBV5-1 with TRBJ1-3, with TRBD1 as a possible D gene (5 bases). Between the trimmed V and J ends, which lost 4 bases and 0 bases, there was a span of 23 bases. Germline V lookup: CDR1 SGHRS, CDR2 YFSETQ. The CDR3 extends over 19 amino acids. CDR3 nucleotides: TGCGCCAGCAGCCCCGACGCTGGGCTCTGGGGGAGCTCTGGAAACACCATATATTTT. Translated: CASSPDAGLWGSSGNTIYF.

This chain connects TRBV15 to TRBJ1-3; perhaps TRBD1 as D (6 bases). Trimming pared 0 bases from V and 3 bases from J, leaving 9 bases between. The CDR3 consists of 15 residues. Germline V CDR1 and CDR2: LNHNV, YYDKDF (reference sequence). The chain's CDR3 is CATSRERTVGNTIYF. The CDR3 DNA follows: TGTGCCACCAGCAGAGAACGGACAGTTGGAAACACCATATATTTT. The variable domain in full, completed from reference TRBV15 and TRBJ1-3, reads DAMVIQNPRYQVTQFGKPVTLSCSQTLNHNVMYWYQQKSSQAPKLLFHYYDKDFNNEADTPDNFQSRRPNTSFCFLDIRSPGLGDTAMYLCATSRERTVGNTIYFGEGSWLTVV.

The chain has TRBV12-3 or TRBV12-4 and TRBJ1-2; TRBD1 might be the D (6 bases). Trimming removed 6 bases from V and 4 bases from J, with 12 bases in between. The CDR3 contains 13 residues. The CDR3 nucleotides read TGTGCCAGCAGAGAGACAGGCCCCTATGGCTACACCTTC. This encodes CASRETGPYGYTF.

V is TRBV7-2 and J is TRBJ1-4, with D tentatively TRBD1 (5 bases). Trimming took off 1 base at V and 4 bases at J, with 10 bases between the two ends. Looked up from germline, CDR1 is SGHTA and CDR2 is FQGNSA. The CDR3 covers 15 residues. This chain's CDR3 is CASSLGQGYNEKLFF. Written as DNA, the CDR3 is TGTGCCAGCAGCTTAGGGCAGGGATATAATGAAAAACTGTTTTTT.

This clonotype has only a few counts. This sequence joins TRBV12-3 or TRBV12-4 and TRBJ2-2, with D uncertain. There are 13 residues in the CDR3. V was pared by 6 bases and J by 3 bases, with 8 bases between. CDR3 loop: CASRSEHTGELFF. In DNA form, the CDR3 reads TGTGCCAGCAGATCGGAACACACCGGGGAGCTGTTTTTT.

J is TRBJ1-2 and V is TRBV6-2 or TRBV6-3; possibly TRBD1 for D (5 bases). Trimming removed 3 bases from V and 4 bases from J, with 15 bases in between. Germline V CDR1 and CDR2: MNHEY, SVGEGT. The CDR3 spans 15 residues. The CDR3 DNA is TGTGCCAGCAGTTATCTGGCAGGGAAAACCTATGGCTACACCTTC. This encodes CASSYLAGKTYGYTF.

V usage is TRBV15 and J usage is TRBJ1-4; tentatively, D is TRBD1 (5 bases). Trimming left V 3 bases short and J 8 bases short, with 10 bases between. CDR3 length: 13 amino acids. Germline V gives CDR1 LNHNV, CDR2 YYDKDF (reference sequence). CDR3 DNA: TGTGCCACCAGCAGGGAACGACAGGAAAAACTGTTTTTT. Translating gives CATSRERQEKLFF.

The chain uses TRBV25-1 and TRBJ1-5; D may be TRBD1 (6 bases). The CDR3 totals 14 residues. The V end lost 6 bases, the J end lost 3 bases, and 12 bases lay between the germline ends. Germline assignment: CDR1 MGHDK and CDR2 SYGVNS. The CDR3 nucleotides are TGTGCCAGCAGAAGGGGACACGACAATCAGCCCCAGCATTTT. Translation gives CASRRGHDNQPQHF.

The chain combines TRBV6-1 with TRBJ1-1, with D unresolved. CDR1 is MNHNS, CDR2 SASEGT, per germline. Trimming removed 4 bases at V and 11 bases at J, with 14 bases between. This CDR3 contains 12 residues. The CDR3 region is CASSADGGTAFF. In DNA form, the CDR3 reads TGTGCCAGCAGTGCGGACGGTGGAACCGCTTTCTTT.

This clonotype has just a few counts. The chain carries TRBV5-5 and TRBJ2-3; D not certain. CDR1 and CDR2 (germline): SGHKS, YYEKEE (reference sequence). The V and J ends lost 1 base and 4 bases respectively, with 4 bases between them. CDR3 length: 12 residues. The CDR3 DNA sequence: TGTGCCAGCAGCTTGTGGGCAGATACGCAGTATTTT. Protein product: CASSLWADTQYF.

The J gene is TRBJ2-7, the V gene TRBV7-9; D perhaps matches TRBD2 (5 bases). CDR1 and CDR2 from the germline V gene are SEHNR and FQNEAQ (reference sequence). Trimming took 5 bases from V and 5 from J, leaving 13 bases between them. The length of the CDR3 is 13 residues. CDR3 DNA sequence: TGTGCCAGCAGCCGTACTAGTTCAAACGAGCAGTACTTC. This encodes CASSRTSSNEQYF.

J is TRBJ1-1 and V is TRBV20-1; possible D gene TRBD1, 5 bases. In germline, CDR1 is DFQATT, CDR2 SNEGSKA (reference sequence). The CDR3 is 14 amino acids. V lost 0 bases to trimming and J lost 5 bases, with 13 bases between them. The CDR3 DNA reads as TGCAGTGCTAGAGACCCGGGACGGAGAACTGAAGCTTTCTTT. Protein: CSARDPGRRTEAFF.

This rearrangement joins TRBV30 to TRBJ1-5; D gene ambiguous. The CDR3 covers 14 residues. CDR1 is GTSNPN and CDR2 is SVGIG in the germline V gene (reference sequence). V was pared by 0 bases and J by 6 bases, with 12 bases between. CDR3 residues: CAWSVNGFGQPQHF. The CDR3 DNA is TGTGCCTGGAGTGTAAACGGGTTTGGTCAGCCCCAGCATTTT.

This chain connects TRBV6-1 to TRBJ2-2; D may match TRBD1 or TRBD2 (5 bases each). This CDR3 has 17 residues. Trimming cost V 7 bases and J 1 base, with 19 bases left between them. Germline assignment: CDR1 MNHNS and CDR2 SASEGT. CDR3: CASTIYGTLGNTGELFF. CDR3 coding DNA: TGTGCCAGCACAATCTACGGGACGTTGGGGAACACCGGGGAGCTGTTTTTT.

The genes are TRBV7-2 and TRBJ2-2, with TRBD2 identical over 10 bases. V shed 2 bases and J 4 bases; nucleotides not matched to a gene: 7. Germline assignment: CDR1 SGHTA and CDR2 FQGNSA. This CDR3 spans 17 amino acids. CDR3 in DNA: TGTGCCAGCAGCTTATACCCTAGCGGGGGCCTCACCGGGGAGCTGTTTTTT. It encodes CASSLYPSGGLTGELFF. Based on the CDR3 plus reference TRBV7-2 and TRBJ2-2, the full variable domain is GAGVSQSPSNKVTEKGKDVELRCDPISGHTALYWYRQSLGQGLEFLIYFQGNSAPDKSGLPSDRFSAERTGGSVSTLTIQRTQQEDSAVYLCASSLYPSGGLTGELFFGEGSRLTVL.

V gene TRBV21-1 combines with J gene TRBJ2-1; the D call TRBD1 from the table was never checked on the DNA. TRBV21-1 is tagged as a pseudogene. This CDR3 is 22 amino acids long. Here the CDR3 DNA reads TGTGCCAGCGGTGGGACAGGGCCAATTGGATCGGGTACTCGGGGCTCCTACAATGAGCAGTTCTTC. Amino acids: CASGGTGPIGSGTRGSYNEQFF.